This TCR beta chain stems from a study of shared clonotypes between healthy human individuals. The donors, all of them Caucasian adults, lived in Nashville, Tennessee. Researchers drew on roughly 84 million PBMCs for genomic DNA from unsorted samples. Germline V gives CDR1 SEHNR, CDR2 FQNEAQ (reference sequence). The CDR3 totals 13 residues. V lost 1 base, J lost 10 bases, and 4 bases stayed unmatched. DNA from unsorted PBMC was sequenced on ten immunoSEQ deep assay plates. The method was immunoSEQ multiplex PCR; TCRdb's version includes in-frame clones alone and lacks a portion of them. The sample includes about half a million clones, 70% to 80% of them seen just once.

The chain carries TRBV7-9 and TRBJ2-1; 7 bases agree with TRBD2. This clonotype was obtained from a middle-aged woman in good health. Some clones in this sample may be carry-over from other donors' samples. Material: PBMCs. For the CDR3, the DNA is TGTGCCAGCAGCTTAGTCCTAGCGGTCGAGCAGTTCTTC. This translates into CASSLVLAVEQFF.